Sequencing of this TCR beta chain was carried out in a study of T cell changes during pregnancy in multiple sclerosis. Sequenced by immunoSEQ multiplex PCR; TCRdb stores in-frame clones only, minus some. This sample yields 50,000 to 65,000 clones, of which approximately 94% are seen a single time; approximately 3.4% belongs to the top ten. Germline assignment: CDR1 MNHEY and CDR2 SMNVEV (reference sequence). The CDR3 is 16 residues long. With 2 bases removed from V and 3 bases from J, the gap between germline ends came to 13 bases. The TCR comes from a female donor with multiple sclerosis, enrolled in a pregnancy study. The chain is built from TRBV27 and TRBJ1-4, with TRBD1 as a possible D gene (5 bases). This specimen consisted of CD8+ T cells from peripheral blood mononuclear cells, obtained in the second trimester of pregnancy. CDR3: CASSLTGGVANEKLFF. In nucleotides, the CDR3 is TGTGCCAGCAGTTTAACAGGCGGCGTTGCTAATGAAAAACTGTTTTTT.